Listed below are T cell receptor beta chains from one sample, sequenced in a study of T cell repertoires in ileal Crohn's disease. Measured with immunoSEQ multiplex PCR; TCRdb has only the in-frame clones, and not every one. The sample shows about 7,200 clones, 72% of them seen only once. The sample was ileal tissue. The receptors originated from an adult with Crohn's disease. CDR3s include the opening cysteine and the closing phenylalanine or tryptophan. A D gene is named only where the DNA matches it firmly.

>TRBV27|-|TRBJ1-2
TGTGCCAGCAGTAATCCGGGGGGGGGATATGGCTACACCTTC
CASSNPGGGYGYTF
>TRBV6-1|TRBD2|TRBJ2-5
TGTGCCAGCATCATAGCGGGGGGAGGAGGGGAGACCCAGTACTTC
CASIIAGGGGETQYF
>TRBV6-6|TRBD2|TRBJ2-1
TGTGCCAGCAATCGAAAGCGGGGCCATGAGCAGTTCTTC
CASNRKRGHEQFF
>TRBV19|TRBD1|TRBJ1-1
TGTGCCAGTAACCGGACAGGGAGTGCTTTCTTT
CASNRTGSAFF
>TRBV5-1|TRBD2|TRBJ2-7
TGCGCCAGCAGCTTGGTCCCGGCGCGCGCCGGGGGGGCCTACGAGCAGTACTTC
CASSLVPARAGGAYEQYF
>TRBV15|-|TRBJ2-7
TGTGCCACCAGCAGCCAGGCCGGTGGCTACGAGCAGTACTTC
CATSSQAGGYEQYF
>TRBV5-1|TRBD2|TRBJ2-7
TGCGCCAGCGGGCGCGGGGGGGTGGAGGACGAGCAGTACTTC
CASGRGGVEDEQYF
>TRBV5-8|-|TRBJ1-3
TGTGCCAGCAGCTTGGATAACTCTGGAAACACCATATATTTT
CASSLDNSGNTIYF
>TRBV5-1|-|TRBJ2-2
TGCGCCAGCAGCCCTAACCCACCTAAGAACACCGGGGAGCTGTTTTTT
CASSPNPPKNTGELFF
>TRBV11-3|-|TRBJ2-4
TGTGCCAGCAGCTTAGACGCGGTCTTTCAGTACTTC
CASSLDAVFQYF
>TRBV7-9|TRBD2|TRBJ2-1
TGTGCCAGCAGATCTCTAGCGGGGGGCCGCAATGAGCAGTTCTTC
CASRSLAGGRNEQFF
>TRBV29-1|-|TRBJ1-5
TGCAGCGTTGGGGACTCCCGCAATCAGCCCCAGCATTTT
CSVGDSRNQPQHF